Following are 27 T cell receptor beta chains from one sample sequenced in a study of radiation and T cells in renal cell carcinoma. Treatment specified: 15 Gy SBRT to primary tumor, nephrectomy 4 weeks later. This table comes from immunoSEQ multiplex PCR, and its TCRdb copy is limited to in-frame clones, with some not included. This sample has approximately 24,000 clones, with around 47% found just once. The source was tumor tissue, collected from a patient whose treatment included radiotherapy and nephrectomy. The receptors stem from a woman between 45 and 60 years old with renal cell carcinoma.

The chain combines TRBV7-8 with TRBJ2-2; D unclear. Per germline, CDR1 SGHVS and CDR2 FQNEAQ. Trimming pared 3 bases from V and 6 bases from J, leaving 14 bases between. The CDR3 contains 15 residues. The chain's CDR3 is CASSLARFFAGELFF. CDR3 in DNA: TGTGCCAGCAGCTTGGCAAGGTTCTTCGCCGGGGAGCTGTTTTTT.

The chain recombines TRBV5-1 with TRBJ2-6; 8 nucleotides line up with TRBD1. V lost 5 bases, J lost 0 bases, and 10 bases stayed unmatched. Germline assignment: CDR1 SGHRS and CDR2 YFSETQ. The CDR3 is 18 amino acids. CDR3 sequence (DNA): TGCGCCAGCAGTTCCCGGACAGGGAAGAGCTCTGGGGCCAACGTCCTGACTTTC. Translating gives CASSSRTGKSSGANVLTF.

This clone appeared once. The CDR3 protein is CAWSTGITETQYF. CDR3 in DNA: TGTGCCTGGAGCACAGGAATCACAGAGACCCAGTACTTC. The chain uses TRBV30 and TRBJ2-5; a weak D match, TRBD1 (5 bases). Germline V gene lookup returns CDR1 GTSNPN and CDR2 SVGIG (reference sequence). Trimming removed 3 bases from V and 4 bases from J, with 12 bases in between. The CDR3 is 13 residues long.

V and J are TRBV6-6 and TRBJ1-5, with D maybe TRBD1 (5 bases). This CDR3 has 16 amino acids. Germline CDR1 is MNHNY and CDR2 is SVGAGI (reference sequence). The V and J ends lost 2 bases and 4 bases respectively, with 15 bases between them. The CDR3 bases are TGTGCCAGCAGTTACGGGATGACCGGGGGTAATCAGCCCCAGCATTTT. Translated: CASSYGMTGGNQPQHF.

The chain combines TRBV30 with TRBJ1-2; D is unresolved. V dropped 4 bases and J dropped 3 bases, with 15 bases sitting between them. From germline, CDR1 is GTSNPN and CDR2 SVGIG (reference sequence). This CDR3 has 14 residues. The CDR3 is CAWTPRGVYYGYTF. The DNA of the CDR3 is TGTGCCTGGACCCCACGAGGAGTTTACTATGGCTACACCTTC.

The chain links TRBV15 to TRBJ2-3; the D gene is possibly TRBD2 (7 bases). V was cut by 1 base and J by 3 bases, with 11 bases left in between. Germline V gene sequence: CDR1 LNHNV, CDR2 YYDKDF (reference sequence). The CDR3 runs to 15 residues. The CDR3 DNA reads as TGTGCCACCAGCAGAGGAGGGGGGGAGACAGATACGCAGTATTTT. It yields the protein CATSRGGGETDTQYF.

This clone was detected once. The chain joins TRBV6-5 to TRBJ1-5; no clear D. The CDR3 contains 14 residues. Germline loops: CDR1 MNHEY, CDR2 SVGAGI. V was cut by 8 bases and J by 4 bases, with 15 bases left in between. The CDR3 bases are TGTGCCAGCCGTGGAGCAAATAGTAATCAGCCCCAGCATTTT. Protein: CASRGANSNQPQHF.

This clone has a handful of counts. The rearrangement joins TRBV4-3 to TRBJ2-6; D call uncertain. CDR3 length: 16 amino acids. Germline V CDR1 and CDR2: LGHNA, YSLEER. V shed 0 bases and J shed 1 base, with 7 bases lying between them. CDR3 DNA sequence: TGCGCCAGCAGCCAAGATTGGAGTTCTGGGGCCAACGTCCTGACTTTC. It specifies CASSQDWSSGANVLTF.

The chain uses TRBV2 and TRBJ2-3, with TRBD2 matching over 11 bases. The CDR3 runs to 15 residues. Trimming took 3 bases from V and 6 from J; bases not matched to a gene: 5. Germline V lookup: CDR1 SNHLY, CDR2 FYNNEI. The CDR3 region is CASSEATSGGDTQYF. In DNA, the CDR3 is TGTGCCAGCAGTGAGGCCACTAGCGGGGGCGATACGCAGTATTTT.

This chain joins TRBV6-5 and TRBJ2-5, with TRBD2 matching over 7 bases. The CDR3 has 15 residues. Germline loops: CDR1 MNHEY, CDR2 SVGAGI. With 5 bases clipped from V and 5 bases from J, the junction kept 11 bases outside the gene matches. CDR3 in DNA: TGTGCCAGCAGTCGCTCGGGGGGTCGGGTGGAGACCCAGTACTTC. It codes for CASSRSGGRVETQYF.

A few counts support this clone. The rearrangement uses TRBV6-5 and TRBJ2-4; possible D gene TRBD1, 5 bases. Germline CDR1 is MNHEY and CDR2 is SVGAGI. The CDR3 totals 14 residues. V lost 5 bases to trimming and J lost 9 bases, with 17 bases between them. Here the CDR3 reads CASSTGAITSIQYF. CDR3 coding DNA: TGTGCCAGCAGTACTGGGGCCATCACAAGCATTCAGTACTTC.

The CDR3 DNA is TGTGCCAGCAGACACTCGGGACAGAAATACGAGCAGTACTTC. Translated, it gives CASRHSGQKYEQYF. The chain links TRBV5-6 to TRBJ2-7; 7 bases fit TRBD1. J gave up 4 bases and V 5 bases, and 9 bases lay outside the gene matches. CDR3 size: 14 residues. CDR1 and CDR2 (germline): SGHDT, YYEEEE.

The chain links TRBV19 to TRBJ1-2, with D possibly being TRBD1 (6 bases). Germline CDR1 and CDR2: LNHDA and SQIVND (reference sequence). The CDR3 sequence is 13 residues long. V lost 3 bases, J lost 7 bases, and 12 bases lay in between. The DNA for the CDR3 is TGTGCCAGTAGTATCCCAGGGGCGATTGGCTACACCTTC. It codes for CASSIPGAIGYTF.

The J gene is TRBJ2-3, the V gene TRBV7-8, with D maybe TRBD2 (5 bases). Germline V gene data show CDR1 as SGHVS and CDR2 as FQNEAQ. Trimming removed 5 bases at V and 0 bases at J, with 9 bases between. The CDR3 sequence is 14 residues long. CDR3 region: CASSTRTSTDTQYF. CDR3 nucleotide sequence: TGTGCCAGCAGCACCCGGACTAGCACAGATACGCAGTATTTT.

The gene calls are TRBV7-2 and TRBJ2-6; D is undetermined. The CDR3 spans 16 residues. V was shortened by 5 bases and J by 0 bases, with 11 bases between the two germline ends. Germline V gene data show CDR1 as SGHTA and CDR2 as FQGNSA. CDR3 DNA: TGTGCCAGCAGCCCCCAACGTCACTCTGGGGCCAACGTCCTGACTTTC. The encoded protein is CASSPQRHSGANVLTF.

The chain couples TRBV19 to TRBJ2-5, with D possibly being TRBD2 (5 bases). The CDR3 sequence is 12 residues long. The germline V gene encodes CDR1 LNHDA and CDR2 SQIVND (reference sequence). The ends were cut back, 4 bases at V and 5 bases at J, with 8 bases in the middle. This CDR3 reads CASSTSSETQYF. CDR3 DNA sequence: TGTGCCAGTAGTACTAGCAGTGAGACCCAGTACTTC.

This clone came up once. The V call is TRBV7-1, the J call TRBJ1-2; D uncertain. TRBV7-1 is an open reading frame, and its role is uncertain. The ends were cut back, 4 bases at V and 2 bases at J, with 11 bases in the middle. This CDR3 has 14 residues. The CDR3 DNA reads TGTGCCAGCAGCTTAGGCCGATGGAACTATGGCTACACCTTC. The encoded protein is CASSLGRWNYGYTF.

This clone was detected a few times. V usage is TRBV6-5 and J usage is TRBJ1-2, with a possible D match to TRBD1 (5 bases). The CDR3 contains 15 residues. Germline values: CDR1 MNHEY, CDR2 SVGAGI. Trimming took off 5 bases at V and 11 bases at J, with 24 bases between the two ends. The CDR3 reads CASSPDREQGRRYTF. In DNA form, the CDR3 reads TGTGCCAGCAGTCCAGACCGGGAGCAGGGAAGGCGTTACACCTTC.

The chain is built from TRBV15 and TRBJ1-6; D possibly corresponds to TRBD1 (6 bases). Trimming pared 5 bases from V and 5 bases from J, leaving 13 bases between. CDR1 LNHNV and CDR2 YYDKDF come from the germline V gene (reference sequence). The length of the CDR3 is 15 residues. The DNA of the CDR3 is TGTGCCACCAGCGCTCGCCGACAGGATAATTCACCCCTCCACTTT. Its protein product is CATSARRQDNSPLHF.

This clone has more than one count but fewer than ten. The rearrangement joins TRBV5-5 to TRBJ2-7; no clear D. The germline V and J ends were trimmed by 1 base and 9 bases, with 11 bases remaining between them. CDR3 length equals 12 residues. Per germline, CDR1 SGHKS and CDR2 YYEKEE (reference sequence). The CDR3 loop reads CASSLLFQVQYF. CDR3 sequence (DNA): TGTGCCAGCAGCTTGCTGTTTCAGGTGCAGTACTTC.

This clone was found a few times. The CDR3 here is CASSQDESPNTEAFF. CDR3 nucleotide sequence: TGCGCCAGCAGCCAAGATGAGTCCCCGAACACTGAAGCTTTCTTT. The chain recombines TRBV4-3 with TRBJ1-1; the D is unclear. Germline V lookup: CDR1 LGHNA, CDR2 YSLEER. V was cut by 0 bases and J by 1 base, with 9 bases left in between. The CDR3 length is 15 residues.

This clone was found a few times. The genes are TRBV6-5 and TRBJ1-3, with D possibly being TRBD1 (5 bases). Trimming took 2 bases from V and 1 from J, leaving 9 bases between them. This CDR3 contains 15 residues. Germline CDR1 reads MNHEY; CDR2 reads SVGAGI. The CDR3 DNA reads as TGTGCCAGCAGTTACGCGCAGGGTTCTGGAAACACCATATATTTT. It specifies CASSYAQGSGNTIYF.

This clone is medium-sized (0.01 to 0.1%) within its sample. The J gene is TRBJ1-4, the V gene TRBV7-9, with D unresolved. This CDR3 has 13 amino acids. Germline V gene sequence: CDR1 SEHNR, CDR2 FQNEAQ (reference sequence). The ends were cut back, 11 bases at V and 8 bases at J, with 18 bases in the middle. The CDR3 DNA reads as TGTGCCTCCCAGGACCGCGTAGGGGAAAAACTGTTTTTT. Translating gives CASQDRVGEKLFF.

The chain links TRBV7-1 to TRBJ2-3, with TRBD2 matching 9 bases. TRBV7-1 is an ORF; its function is uncertain. This CDR3 region has 18 residues. V gave up 4 bases and J gave up 5 bases; unmatched junction bases: 16. CDR3 sequence reads: CASSLARGRGGRGDTQYF. Written as DNA, the CDR3 is TGTGCCAGCAGCTTAGCCCGTGGGCGGGGGGGCCGCGGAGATACGCAGTATTTT.

By sample fraction, this clone is medium-sized. This chain uses TRBV6-1 with TRBJ1-5, with 9 bases fitting TRBD1. J was trimmed by 0 bases and V by 3 bases; bases with no gene match: 15. The CDR3 consists of 20 residues. Germline-derived CDR1 and CDR2 are MNHNS and SASEGT. DNA of the CDR3: TGTGCCAGCAGTGATCCACCCCCCGGGACAGGGAAACTTAGCAATCAGCCCCAGCATTTT. Translating gives CASSDPPPGTGKLSNQPQHF.

This rearrangement joins TRBV9 to TRBJ2-1; perhaps D is TRBD1 or TRBD2 (6 bases each). The CDR3 is made up of 16 amino acids. V lost 0 bases to trimming and J lost 3 bases, with 13 bases between them. In germline, CDR1 is SGDLS, CDR2 YYNGEE. DNA of the CDR3: TGTGCCAGCAGCGTAGTAGAGGGGGGTGGCTACAATGAGCAGTTCTTC. Its translation: CASSVVEGGGYNEQFF. Drawing the rest from reference TRBV9 and TRBJ2-1, the complete variable domain is DSGVTQTPKHLITATGQRVTLRCSPRSGDLSVYWYQQSLDQGLQFLIQYYNGEERAKGNILERFSAQQFPDLHSELNLSSLELGDSALYFCASSVVEGGGYNEQFFGPGTRLTVL.

This clone was detected only a few times. The CDR3 loop reads CASSGSGTLDSPLHF. The CDR3 DNA reads TGTGCCAGCAGTGGCTCCGGGACACTTGATTCACCCCTCCACTTT. The genes are TRBV6-1 and TRBJ1-6, with a possible D match to TRBD1 (6 bases). Germline CDR1 MNHNS, CDR2 SASEGT. Trimming took 4 bases from V and 8 from J, leaving 15 bases between them. The CDR3 extends over 15 amino acids.